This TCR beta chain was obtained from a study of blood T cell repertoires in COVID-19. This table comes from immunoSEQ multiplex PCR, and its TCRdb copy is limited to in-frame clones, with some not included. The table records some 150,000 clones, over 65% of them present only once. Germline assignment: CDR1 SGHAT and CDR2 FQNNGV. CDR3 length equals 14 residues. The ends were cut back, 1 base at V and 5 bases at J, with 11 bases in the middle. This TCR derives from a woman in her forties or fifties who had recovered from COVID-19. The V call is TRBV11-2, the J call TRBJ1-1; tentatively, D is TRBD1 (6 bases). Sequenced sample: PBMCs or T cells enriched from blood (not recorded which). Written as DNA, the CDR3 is TGTGCCAGCAGCTTAGGAGGGGGTAGGACTGAAGCTTTCTTT. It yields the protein CASSLGGGRTEAFF.